The T cell receptor (beta chain) described here comes from a study of identical twins (dated by TCRdb to 2016 to 2017). The study in broad terms: To test whether fetal clonotypes persist, this study deep-sequenced TCR alpha and beta repertoires from monozygotic twins, from unrelated adults of various ages, and from cord blood. To rule out contamination, the twin experiments were replicated at different times with different library preparation protocols. The investigation overall reported the following: Abundant cord blood beta clonotypes carried fewer insertions; young adult naive repertoires showed a weaker similar trend, while memory repertoires showed none. Because the same donors could not be followed over many years, the conclusions relied on cross-sectional statistical analysis. Zero-insertion analyses could be partly confounded by invariant T cells such as MAIT and iNKT, although diverse VJ usage argued against such confounding for most clonotypes. In beta out-of-frame sequences, excess twin sharing was weaker, because having fewer shared sequences lowered the signal-to-noise ratio. Compared with coincidental sharing between unrelated individuals, out-of-frame TCR alpha sequences shared between twins showed an excess of sequences with low generation probability. In monozygotic twins, recombination models systematically underestimated out-of-frame TCR alpha sharing, but the models matched the sharing seen between unrelated individuals.

CDR1 is given as SGDLS and CDR2 as YYNGEE, both from the germline V gene. Trimming accounts for 4 bases at V and 7 bases at J, while the number of junction bases matched to no gene is 8. Taken from cysteine to phenylalanine, the CDR3 has 15 residues. CDR3 DNA only is kept here, 45 bases in frame from base 1. Every donor in the study was a healthy Caucasian. Three pairs of female monozygotic twins, all aged roughly 18 to 29 years, made up the twin cohort. Using Miltenyi CD45RO+ enrichment and human naive T-cell isolation kits, memory (CD45RO+) and naive T cells were isolated from PBMC. This clonotype showed up just a few times. Its antigen has not been determined. One base away there is no much larger clone; base qualities are not given. The library was made by 5' RACE. The listed sequencing device is Illumina HiSeq 2000. A universal primer binding site was added through template switching, and the final cDNA carried a unique molecular identifier so that TCR cDNA molecules could be counted accurately. Specific primers in the conserved constant-segment region were used to synthesize first-strand cDNA for the TCR alpha and beta chains. Each cDNA library was double barcoded, with a SMART-Mk sample barcode plus Illumina barcodes, to control for contamination. Two successive PCR steps introduced TruSeq adapter sequences along with Illumina sample barcodes. The TCR alpha and beta cDNA libraries were sequenced on the Illumina HiSeq platform using custom primers. The authors processed their data as follows. Raw reads were processed with MiGEC to extract unique molecular identifiers, and MiXCR was used to determine CDR3 positions. Recombination models were inferred per individual with the repgenHMM and IGoR tools using an EM algorithm. The analysis of shared clonotypes was done with the tcR package in R, with sharing normalized by the product of cloneset sizes. To study raw recombination without the effects of thymic and clonal selection, out-of-frame nonproductive sequences were analyzed. TCRdb trimmed public reads at Q25 via fastp, called clones via MiXCR and kept in-frame beta chains. Rows with a matching CDR3 protein are joined into one entry that keeps the most common DNA and genes. TCRdb, not the authors, supplied the V and J calls. The sample has around 300,000 distinct CDR3 sequences on record, roughly 8.6% of them singletons. The biggest ten clones account for over 2% of the sample.

The same specimen was also included in a second study, on yellow fever vaccine responses in identical twins. The second study's paper adds: According to the authors, in identical twins the way T cells responded to vaccination appeared partly convergent and partly personalized. In identical twins, the study followed T cell clones that responded to the vaccine with precision.

The receptor's source is a young woman in good health. The chain is assembled from TRBV9 and TRBJ1-6; the junction holds 7 bases that match TRBD1. The sample was memory (CD45RO+) T cells sorted from blood. The intended sense of this specimen's cell subset or site label: CD45RO+ enriched T cells. The CDR3 reads as follows: CASSTAGGYNSPLHF. In nucleotides, the sequence is TGTGCCAGCAGCACCGCAGGGGGTTACAATTCACCCCTCCACTTT.